One sample yielded the 20 T cell receptor beta chains listed below, sequenced in a study of OX40 agonist ivuxolimab in advanced cancers. Sequenced by immunoSEQ multiplex PCR; TCRdb stores in-frame clones only, minus some. The sample has roughly 96,000 clones, about 84% seen once. This specimen consisted of CD4+ or CD8+ T cells sorted from blood, obtained in a trial of the OX40 agonist ivuxolimab. These receptors were taken from an adult with an advanced solid tumor such as melanoma, head and neck, liver or kidney cancer.

The V and J genes are TRBV9 and TRBJ2-1; 9 nucleotides line up with TRBD2. This CDR3 region has 17 residues. The ends lost 0 bases at V and 6 bases at J; junction bases unmatched: 10. Germline CDR1 SGDLS, CDR2 YYNGEE. The CDR3 nucleotides read TGTGCCAGCAGCGTAGACCCCTTAGCGGGAGTGATCAATGAGCAGTTCTTC. It is translated as CASSVDPLAGVINEQFF.

The genes are TRBV7-9 and TRBJ1-4; maybe TRBD1 (6 bases). Trimming shortened V by 5 bases and J by 7 bases, and 17 bases separated the two germline ends. Germline loops: CDR1 SEHNR, CDR2 FQNEAQ (reference sequence). This CDR3 is built from 15 residues. The CDR3 DNA is TGTGCCAGCAGCCTGAATCAGGGGCCTACTGAAAAACTGTTTTTT. It specifies CASSLNQGPTEKLFF.

The chain couples TRBV5-8 to TRBJ2-1; D is unclear. Germline V gene sequence: CDR1 SGHTS, CDR2 YDEGEE. V was clipped by 3 bases and J by 4 bases, with 5 bases between them. The CDR3 runs to 12 residues. CDR3 coding DNA: TGTGCCAGCAGCTGGGGATACAATGAGCAGTTCTTC. It encodes CASSWGYNEQFF.

The rearrangement joins TRBV19 to TRBJ1-1; D unresolved. The V and J ends lost 6 bases and 7 bases respectively, with 18 bases between them. The CDR3 runs to 14 residues. The germline CDR1 and CDR2 sequences are LNHDA and SQIVND (reference sequence). As DNA, the CDR3 is TGTGCCAGTAGGGAAGGGAATACAAGGGATGAAGCTTTCTTT. This codes for CASREGNTRDEAFF.

The rearrangement uses TRBV5-1 and TRBJ1-1; no clear D gene. The ends were cut back, 0 bases at V and 3 bases at J, with 9 bases in the middle. Germline CDR1 is SGHRS and CDR2 is YFSETQ. This CDR3 is built from 14 residues. The CDR3 region is CASSLAGTYTEAFF. In DNA, the CDR3 is TGCGCCAGCAGCTTGGCGGGTACGTACACTGAAGCTTTCTTT. Supplemented by reference TRBV5-1 and TRBJ1-1, the full variable domain reads KAGVTQTPRYLIKTRGQQVTLSCSPISGHRSVSWYQQTPGQGLQFLFEYFSETQRNKGNFPGRFSGRQFSNSRSEMNVSTLELGDSALYLCASSLAGTYTEAFFGQGTRLTVV.

The genes are TRBV5-1 and TRBJ1-1; D unclear. CDR3 length equals 13 residues. V gave up 0 bases and J gave up 4 bases, with 7 bases separating them. Germline loops: CDR1 SGHRS, CDR2 YFSETQ. This CDR3 is CASSLDDPTEAFF. The DNA of the CDR3 is TGCGCCAGCAGCTTGGACGACCCCACTGAAGCTTTCTTT.

Sample share makes this clone medium-sized. This chain links TRBV19 with TRBJ1-5; no clear D gene. Trimming removed 4 bases from V and 6 bases from J, with 10 bases in between. The V gene's germline CDR1 is LNHDA and CDR2 SQIVND (reference sequence). This CDR3 comprises 13 residues. CDR3 DNA: TGTGCCAGTAGTACGGGCAGCCCTCAGCCCCAGCATTTT. Amino acid sequence: CASSTGSPQPQHF.

J is TRBJ2-1 and V is TRBV25-1; TRBD1 matches at 10 bases. Germline loops: CDR1 MGHDK, CDR2 SYGVNS. After removal of 3 bases from V and 4 bases from J, the junction contained 6 bases not matched to a gene. The CDR3 runs to 16 residues. In DNA, the CDR3 is TGTGCCAGCAGTGACCAGGGGACAGGGGATTACAATGAGCAGTTCTTC. It codes for CASSDQGTGDYNEQFF.

The gene calls are TRBV27 and TRBJ1-4; 9 bases fit TRBD1. CDR1 and CDR2 (germline): MNHEY, SMNVEV (reference sequence). CDR3 length equals 14 residues. With 5 bases clipped from V and 13 bases from J, the junction kept 11 bases outside the gene matches. CDR3 DNA: TGTGCCAGCAGTCCGATGGGACAGGGATTAGGACTGTTTTTT. Its protein is CASSPMGQGLGLFF.

This sequence joins TRBV7-9 and TRBJ1-2; no firm D call. CDR1 is SEHNR and CDR2 is FQNEAQ in the germline V gene (reference sequence). This CDR3 is 12 amino acids long. Trimming pared 1 base from V and 5 bases from J, leaving 5 bases between. CDR3: CASSLVRYGYTF. CDR3 in DNA: TGTGCCAGCAGCTTAGTTAGATATGGCTACACCTTC.

This clone was counted only a few times. V usage is TRBV6-5 and J usage is TRBJ2-1; D remains ambiguous. The germline V and J ends were trimmed by 4 bases and 10 bases, with 14 bases remaining between them. Looked up from germline, CDR1 is MNHEY and CDR2 is SVGAGI. CDR3 size: 13 residues. CDR3 bases: TGTGCCAGCAGTTTTTTTCGCGAAGAGGAGCAGTTCTTC. Amino acid sequence: CASSFFREEEQFF.

V gene TRBV28 combines with J gene TRBJ2-7; 12 nucleotides line up with TRBD2. V was clipped by 8 bases and J by 2 bases; unmatched bases: 7. The CDR3 runs 15 residues. CDR1 MDHEN and CDR2 SYDVKM come from the germline V gene. Here the CDR3 DNA reads TGTGCCAGCGGGCGGACTAGCGGGATAACCTACGAGCAGTACTTC. As protein: CASGRTSGITYEQYF.

The chain has TRBV7-2 and TRBJ2-5; maybe TRBD1 (6 bases). The CDR3 loop spans 14 amino acids. V shed 2 bases and J shed 3 bases, with 10 bases lying between them. In germline, CDR1 is SGHTA, CDR2 FQGNSA. The CDR3 reads CASSLWWTEETQYF. The CDR3 DNA is TGTGCCAGCAGCTTATGGTGGACAGAAGAGACCCAGTACTTC.

This chain links TRBV21-1 with TRBJ1-2. TRBV21-1 represents a pseudogene. There are 15 residues in the CDR3. This CDR3 is CASSSGEDFGGGYTF. The DNA for the CDR3 is TGTGCCAGCAGCAGTGGGGAGGACTTTGGGGGTGGCTACACCTTC.

The gene calls are TRBV9 and TRBJ1-2; D unresolved. Germline lookup yields CDR1 SGDLS and CDR2 YYNGEE. This CDR3 comprises 13 residues. The V gene lost 3 bases and the J gene lost 4 bases, with 10 bases spanning the gap. The CDR3 bases are TGTGCCAGCAGCGGGGGTAAGGCCTATGGCTACACCTTC. Its protein product is CASSGGKAYGYTF. Full variable domain (missing parts from reference TRBV9 and TRBJ1-2): DSGVTQTPKHLITATGQRVTLRCSPRSGDLSVYWYQQSLDQGLQFLIQYYNGEERAKGNILERFSAQQFPDLHSELNLSSLELGDSALYFCASSGGKAYGYTFGSGTRLTVV.

The chain employs TRBV4-3 and TRBJ1-1; 7 nucleotides agree with TRBD1. The J segment lost 4 bases and the V segment lost 3 bases, leaving 8 bases of the junction unmatched. CDR1 is LGHNA, CDR2 YSLEER, per germline. The length of the CDR3 is 15 residues. The chain's CDR3 is CASSQPTGTITEAFF. The CDR3 DNA is TGCGCCAGCAGCCAGCCGACAGGGACAATCACTGAAGCTTTCTTT.

The V and J genes are TRBV9 and TRBJ2-1; no reliable D call. Germline CDR1 and CDR2: SGDLS and YYNGEE. Trimming took off 3 bases at V and 5 bases at J, with 12 bases between the two ends. The CDR3 is 14 amino acids. CDR3 in DNA: TGTGCCAGCAGCGCCGCGAGTTGGGACAATGAGCAGTTCTTC. Its translation is CASSAASWDNEQFF.

The chain is built from TRBV7-9 and TRBJ2-1; D is perhaps TRBD1 (7 bases). CDR1 and CDR2 (germline): SEHNR, FQNEAQ (reference sequence). This CDR3 is built from 15 residues. Trimming left V 4 bases short and J 2 bases short, with 12 bases between. The CDR3 nucleotides read TGTGCCAGCAGCTGGGGCAGGGGGGCCTACAATGAGCAGTTCTTC. Encoded protein: CASSWGRGAYNEQFF.

J is TRBJ2-3 and V is TRBV7-8; D unresolved. This CDR3 region has 17 residues. Germline V gene sequence: CDR1 SGHVS, CDR2 FQNEAQ. V was shortened by 1 base and J by 1 base, with 15 bases between the two germline ends. CDR3 residues: CASSLERMFERTDTQYF. Written as DNA, the CDR3 is TGTGCCAGCAGCTTAGAGAGGATGTTCGAACGCACAGATACGCAGTATTTT.

This chain links TRBV4-2 with TRBJ2-5, with TRBD2 matching 10 bases. This CDR3 is 19 amino acids long. After removal of 4 bases from V and 3 bases from J, the junction contained 17 bases not matched to a gene. The V gene's germline CDR1 is LGHNA and CDR2 YNFKEQ. The CDR3 here is CASSLQGSASGRGEETQYF. The CDR3 nucleotides read TGTGCCAGCAGCCTACAGGGATCAGCTAGCGGGAGAGGGGAAGAGACCCAGTACTTC.